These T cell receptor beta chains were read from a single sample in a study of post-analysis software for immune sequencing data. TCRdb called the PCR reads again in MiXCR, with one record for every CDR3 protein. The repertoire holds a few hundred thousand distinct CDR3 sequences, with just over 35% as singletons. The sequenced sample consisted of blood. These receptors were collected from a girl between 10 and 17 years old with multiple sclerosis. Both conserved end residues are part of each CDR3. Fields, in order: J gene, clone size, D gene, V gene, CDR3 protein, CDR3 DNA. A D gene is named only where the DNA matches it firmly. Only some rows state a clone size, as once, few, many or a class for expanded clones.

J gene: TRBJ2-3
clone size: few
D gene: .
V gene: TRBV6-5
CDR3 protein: CASRPAPLGHTDTQYF
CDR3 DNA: TGTGCCAGCAGGCCCGCCCCCCTGGGGCACACAGATACGCAGTATTTT

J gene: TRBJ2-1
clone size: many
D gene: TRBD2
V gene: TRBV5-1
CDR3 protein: CASRLAGVSYNEQFF
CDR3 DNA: TGCGCCAGCAGACTAGCGGGGGTCTCCTACAATGAGCAGTTCTTC

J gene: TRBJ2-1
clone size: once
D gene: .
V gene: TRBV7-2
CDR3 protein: CASTFQAGRAFEQFF
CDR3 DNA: TGTGCCAGCACCTTCCAGGCGGGGCGGGCATTTGAGCAGTTCTTC

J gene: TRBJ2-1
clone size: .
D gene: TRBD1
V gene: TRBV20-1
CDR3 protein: CSAKGTADNEQFF
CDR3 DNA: TGCAGTGCTAAAGGGACAGCGGATAATGAGCAGTTCTTC

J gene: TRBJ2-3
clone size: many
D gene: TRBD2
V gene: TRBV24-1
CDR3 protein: CATSEAGVTDTQYF
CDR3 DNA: TGTGCCACCAGTGAGGCGGGAGTAACAGATACGCAGTATTTT

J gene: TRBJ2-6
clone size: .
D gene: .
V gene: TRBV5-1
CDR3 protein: CASNWESGANVLTF
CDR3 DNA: TGCGCCAGCAACTGGGAGTCTGGGGCCAACGTCCTGACTTTC

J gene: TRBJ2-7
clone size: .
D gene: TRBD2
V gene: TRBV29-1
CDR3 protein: CSVAGTSGRGDEQYF
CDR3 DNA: TGCAGCGTGGCCGGGACTAGCGGGAGGGGCGATGAGCAGTACTTC

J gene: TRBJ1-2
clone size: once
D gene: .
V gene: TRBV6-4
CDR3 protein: CASSVTASGAGGDTF
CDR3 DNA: TGTGCCAGCAGTGTCACAGCTTCAGGGGCCGGTGGCGACACCTTC

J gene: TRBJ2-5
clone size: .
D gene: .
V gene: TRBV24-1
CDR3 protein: CATSDLGAETQYF
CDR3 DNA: TGTGCCACCAGTGATTTAGGCGCAGAGACCCAGTACTTC

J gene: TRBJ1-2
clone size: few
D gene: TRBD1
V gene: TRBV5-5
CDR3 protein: CASSSGQGCYGYTF
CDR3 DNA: TGTGCCAGCAGCTCGGGACAGGGGTGCTATGGCTACACCTTC

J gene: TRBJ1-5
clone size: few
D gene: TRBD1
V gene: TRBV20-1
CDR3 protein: CSASDRATYSNQPQHF
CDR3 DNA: TGCAGTGCTAGTGACAGGGCCACTTATAGCAATCAGCCCCAGCATTTT

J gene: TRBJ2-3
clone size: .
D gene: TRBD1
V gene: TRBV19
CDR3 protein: CASLGGRGLRSTDTQYF
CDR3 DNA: TGTGCCTCTCTTGGGGGCAGGGGGCTTAGGTCCACAGATACGCAGTATTTT

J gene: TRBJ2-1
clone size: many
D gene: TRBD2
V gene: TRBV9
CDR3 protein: CASGLAVNEQFF
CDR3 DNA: TGTGCCAGCGGGCTAGCGGTCAATGAGCAGTTCTTC

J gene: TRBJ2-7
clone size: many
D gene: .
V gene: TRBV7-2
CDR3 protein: CASSRPGVRYEQYF
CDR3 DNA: TGTGCCAGCAGCCGCCCAGGGGTTCGGTACGAGCAGTACTTC

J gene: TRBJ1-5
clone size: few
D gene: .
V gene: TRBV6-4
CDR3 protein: CASSDNPGGQPQHF
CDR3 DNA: TGTGCCAGCAGTGACAACCCCGGAGGTCAGCCCCAGCATTTT

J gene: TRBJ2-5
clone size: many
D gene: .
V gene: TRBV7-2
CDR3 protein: CASSSRLGPQTQYF
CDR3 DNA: TGTGCCAGCAGCTCTCGACTTGGGCCCCAGACCCAGTACTTC

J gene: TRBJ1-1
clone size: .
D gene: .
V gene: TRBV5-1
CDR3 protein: CASSFSGFGNTEAFF
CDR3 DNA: TGCGCCAGCAGCTTCTCAGGGTTCGGGAACACTGAAGCTTTCTTT

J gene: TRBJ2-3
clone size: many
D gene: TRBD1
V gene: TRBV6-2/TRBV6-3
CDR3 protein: CASQHRRTGGPDTQYF
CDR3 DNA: TGTGCCAGCCAGCACCGCCGGACAGGGGGCCCAGATACGCAGTATTTT

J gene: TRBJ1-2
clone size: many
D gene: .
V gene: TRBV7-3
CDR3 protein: CASTNMAGYGYTF
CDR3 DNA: TGTGCCAGCACCAACATGGCTGGCTATGGCTACACCTTC

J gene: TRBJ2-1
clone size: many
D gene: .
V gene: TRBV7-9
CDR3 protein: CASSLGLRDRGTSGNNEQFF
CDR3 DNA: TGTGCCAGCAGCCTGGGACTAAGGGACAGGGGGACTAGCGGCAACAATGAGCAGTTCTTC

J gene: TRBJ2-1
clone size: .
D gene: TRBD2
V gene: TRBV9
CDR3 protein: CASSVGGGRAGYEQFF
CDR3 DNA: TGTGCCAGCAGCGTAGGTGGCGGGAGGGCGGGATACGAGCAGTTCTTC

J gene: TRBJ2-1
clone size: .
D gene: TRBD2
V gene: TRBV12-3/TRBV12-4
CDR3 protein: CASSLETLAGLSYDEQFF
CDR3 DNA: TGTGCCAGCAGTTTAGAAACTCTAGCGGGACTATCCTACGATGAACAGTTCTTC

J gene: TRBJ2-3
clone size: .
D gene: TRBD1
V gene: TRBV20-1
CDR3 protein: CSALGDRESTDTQYF
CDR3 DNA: TGCAGTGCCCTTGGGGACAGAGAAAGCACAGATACGCAGTATTTT

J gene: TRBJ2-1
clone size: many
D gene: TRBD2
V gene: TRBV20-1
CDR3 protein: CSARAGGGPLHEQFF
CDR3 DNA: TGCAGTGCTAGGGCGGGGGGAGGGCCGCTCCATGAGCAGTTCTTC

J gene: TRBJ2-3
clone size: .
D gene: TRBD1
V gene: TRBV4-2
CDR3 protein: CASSQEGQGESDTQYF
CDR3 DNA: TGTGCCAGCAGCCAAGAGGGACAGGGAGAGTCAGATACGCAGTATTTT

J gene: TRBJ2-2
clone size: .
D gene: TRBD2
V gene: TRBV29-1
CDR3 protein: CSVLGLAGTTGELFF
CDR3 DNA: TGCAGCGTCTTGGGACTAGCGGGGACTACCGGGGAGCTGTTTTTT

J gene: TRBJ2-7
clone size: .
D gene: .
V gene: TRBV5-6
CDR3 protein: CASSFGFQCEQYF
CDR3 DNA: TGTGCCAGCAGCTTTGGTTTCCAGTGCGAGCAGTACTTC

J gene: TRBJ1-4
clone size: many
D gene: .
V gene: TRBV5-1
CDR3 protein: CASSFSRANEKLFF
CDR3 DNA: TGCGCCAGCAGCTTCAGTAGGGCTAATGAAAAACTGTTTTTT

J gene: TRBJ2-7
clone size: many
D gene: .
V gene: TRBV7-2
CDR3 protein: CASSLSGAAYEQYF
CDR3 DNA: TGTGCCAGCAGCTTGTCGGGGGCTGCCTACGAGCAGTACTTC

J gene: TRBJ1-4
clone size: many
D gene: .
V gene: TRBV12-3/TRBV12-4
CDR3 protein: CASSLGEKLFF
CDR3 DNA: TGTGCCAGCAGTTTAGGCGAAAAACTGTTTTTT

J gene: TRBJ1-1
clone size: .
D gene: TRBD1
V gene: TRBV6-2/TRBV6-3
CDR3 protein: CASSNRDRTNTEAFF
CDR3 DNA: TGTGCCAGCAGTAACCGGGACAGGACGAACACTGAAGCTTTCTTT

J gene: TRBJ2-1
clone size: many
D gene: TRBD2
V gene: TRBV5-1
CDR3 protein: CASNTGGYNEQFF
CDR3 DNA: TGCGCCAGCAATACGGGAGGGTACAATGAGCAGTTCTTC

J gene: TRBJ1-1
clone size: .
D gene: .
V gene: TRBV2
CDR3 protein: CASIGNTKAFF
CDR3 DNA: TGTGCCAGCATAGGGAACACTAAAGCTTTCTTT

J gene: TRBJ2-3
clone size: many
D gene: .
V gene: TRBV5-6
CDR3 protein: CASSWGVDATDTQYF
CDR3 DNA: TGTGCCAGCAGCTGGGGGGTCGACGCCACAGATACGCAGTATTTT

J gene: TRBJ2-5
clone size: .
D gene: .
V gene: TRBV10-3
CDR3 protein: CAISEQNQQETQYF
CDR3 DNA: TGTGCCATCAGTGAGCAGAATCAACAAGAGACCCAGTACTTC

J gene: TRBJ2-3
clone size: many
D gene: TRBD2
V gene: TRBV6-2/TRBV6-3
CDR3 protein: CASSYGEGGTTQYF
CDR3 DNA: TGTGCCAGCAGTTACGGGGAGGGAGGGACGACGCAGTATTTT

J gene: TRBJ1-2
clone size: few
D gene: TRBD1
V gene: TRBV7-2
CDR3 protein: CASSLRLRDRLGYTF
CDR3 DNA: TGTGCCAGCAGCTTAAGGCTCCGGGACAGGCTTGGCTACACCTTC

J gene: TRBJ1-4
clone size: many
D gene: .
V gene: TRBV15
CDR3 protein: CATSRDIREKLFF
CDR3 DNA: TGTGCCACCAGCAGAGATATCCGCGAAAAACTGTTTTTT

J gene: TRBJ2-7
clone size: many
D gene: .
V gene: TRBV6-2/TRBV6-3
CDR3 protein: CASSPPLGEQYF
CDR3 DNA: TGTGCCAGCAGTCCTCCGCTGGGCGAGCAGTACTTC

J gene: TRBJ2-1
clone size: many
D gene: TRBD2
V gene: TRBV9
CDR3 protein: CASSPSGRQSNEQFF
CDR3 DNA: TGTGCCAGCAGCCCTAGCGGGAGGCAGTCCAATGAGCAGTTCTTC

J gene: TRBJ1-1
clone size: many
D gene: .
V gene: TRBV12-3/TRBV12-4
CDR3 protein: CASSSRRNTEAFF
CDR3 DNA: TGTGCCAGCAGTTCACGCAGGAACACTGAAGCTTTCTTT

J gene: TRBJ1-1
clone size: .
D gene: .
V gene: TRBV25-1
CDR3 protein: CASSEYGFPNTEAFF
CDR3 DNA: TGTGCCAGCAGTGAATATGGCTTCCCGAACACTGAAGCTTTCTTT

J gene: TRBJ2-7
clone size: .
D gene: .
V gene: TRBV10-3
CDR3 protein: CAIGGSQGYEQYF
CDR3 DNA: TGTGCCATCGGGGGTTCACAGGGCTACGAGCAGTACTTC

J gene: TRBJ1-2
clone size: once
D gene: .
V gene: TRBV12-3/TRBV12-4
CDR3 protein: CASSLAKYYGYTF
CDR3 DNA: TGTGCCAGCAGTTTAGCCAAATACTATGGCTACACCTTC

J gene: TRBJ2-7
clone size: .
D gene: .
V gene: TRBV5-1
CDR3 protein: CASSLGDIADEQYF
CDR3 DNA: TGCGCCAGCAGCTTGGGAGATATTGCCGACGAGCAGTACTTC

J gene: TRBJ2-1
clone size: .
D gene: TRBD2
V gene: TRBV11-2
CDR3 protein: CASRLAGGPSVGEQFF
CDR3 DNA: TGTGCCAGCAGGTTAGCGGGAGGGCCCTCAGTTGGTGAGCAGTTCTTC

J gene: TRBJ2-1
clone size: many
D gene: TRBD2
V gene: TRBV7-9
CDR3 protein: CASSLGTRGNEQFF
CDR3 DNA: TGTGCCAGCAGCTTAGGGACTAGGGGCAATGAGCAGTTCTTC

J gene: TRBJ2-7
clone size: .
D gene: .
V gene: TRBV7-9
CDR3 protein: CASSFVSYEQYF
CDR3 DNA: TGTGCCAGCAGCTTTGTCAGCTACGAGCAGTACTTC

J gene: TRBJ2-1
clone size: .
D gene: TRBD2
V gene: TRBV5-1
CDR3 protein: CASSQDSGRAWNEQFF
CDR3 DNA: TGCGCCAGCAGCCAGGACAGCGGGAGGGCCTGGAATGAGCAGTTCTTC

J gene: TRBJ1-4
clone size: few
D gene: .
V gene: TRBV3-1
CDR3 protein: CASSHWRAGARNEKLFF
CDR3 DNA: TGTGCCAGCAGCCATTGGAGGGCCGGGGCGAGAAATGAAAAACTGTTTTTT

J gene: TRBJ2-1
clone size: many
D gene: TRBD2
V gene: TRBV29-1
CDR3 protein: CSVDPSGGAGGVEQFF
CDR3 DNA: TGCAGCGTTGATCCTAGCGGGGGGGCAGGTGGGGTTGAGCAGTTCTTC

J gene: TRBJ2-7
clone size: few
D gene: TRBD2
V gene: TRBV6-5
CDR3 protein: CATRGLAGDEQYF
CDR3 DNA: TGTGCCACCCGGGGGCTAGCGGGAGACGAGCAGTACTTC

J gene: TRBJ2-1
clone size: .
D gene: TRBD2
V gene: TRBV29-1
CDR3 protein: CSVERGRAYSDEQFF
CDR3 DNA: TGCAGCGTTGAACGGGGGAGGGCCTATTCGGATGAGCAGTTCTTC

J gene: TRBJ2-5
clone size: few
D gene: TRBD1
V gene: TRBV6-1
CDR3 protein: CASRLDREWETQYF
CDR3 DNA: TGTGCCAGCAGATTGGACAGGGAGTGGGAGACCCAGTACTTC

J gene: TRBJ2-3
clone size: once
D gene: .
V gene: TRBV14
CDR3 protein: CASSQVSAGPSDSQYF
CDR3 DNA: TGTGCCAGCAGCCAAGTCTCGGCGGGGCCATCGGATTCGCAGTATTTT

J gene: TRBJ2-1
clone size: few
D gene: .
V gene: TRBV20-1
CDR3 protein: CSAGDLSRDYKEQFF
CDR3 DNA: TGCAGTGCTGGAGATTTAAGCCGAGACTACAAGGAGCAGTTCTTC

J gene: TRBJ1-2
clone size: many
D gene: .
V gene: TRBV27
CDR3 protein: CASSLQGHYGYTF
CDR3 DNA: TGTGCCAGCAGTCTCCAGGGCCACTATGGCTACACCTTC

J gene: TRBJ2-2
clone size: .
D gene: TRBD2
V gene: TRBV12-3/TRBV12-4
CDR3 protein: CAGREDAYTGELFF
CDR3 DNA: TGTGCCGGGCGGGAGGACGCATACACCGGGGAGCTGTTTTTT

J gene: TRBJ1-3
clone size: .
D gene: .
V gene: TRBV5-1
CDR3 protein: CASSLVTGGSGNTIYF
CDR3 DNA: TGCGCCAGCAGCTTGGTGACGGGGGGCTCCGGAAACACCATATATTTT